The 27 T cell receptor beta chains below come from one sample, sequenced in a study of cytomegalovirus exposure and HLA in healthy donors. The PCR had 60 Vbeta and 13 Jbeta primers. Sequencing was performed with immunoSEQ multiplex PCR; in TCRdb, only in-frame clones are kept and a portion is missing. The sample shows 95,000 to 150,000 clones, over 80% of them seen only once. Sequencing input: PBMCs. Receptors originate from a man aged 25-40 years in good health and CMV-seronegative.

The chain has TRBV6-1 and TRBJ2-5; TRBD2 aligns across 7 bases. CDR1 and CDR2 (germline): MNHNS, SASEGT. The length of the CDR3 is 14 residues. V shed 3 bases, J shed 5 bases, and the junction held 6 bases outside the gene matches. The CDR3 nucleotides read TGTGCCAGCAGTGAGGGAGGGGCCGCCGAGACCCAGTACTTC. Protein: CASSEGGAAETQYF.

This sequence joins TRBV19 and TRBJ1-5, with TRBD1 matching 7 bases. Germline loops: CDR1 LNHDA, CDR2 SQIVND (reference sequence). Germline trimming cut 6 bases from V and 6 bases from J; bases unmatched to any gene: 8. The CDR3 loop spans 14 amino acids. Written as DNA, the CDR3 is TGTGCCAGTAGCGAGCACAGGGGAGCTCAGCCCCAGCATTTT. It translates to CASSEHRGAQPQHF.

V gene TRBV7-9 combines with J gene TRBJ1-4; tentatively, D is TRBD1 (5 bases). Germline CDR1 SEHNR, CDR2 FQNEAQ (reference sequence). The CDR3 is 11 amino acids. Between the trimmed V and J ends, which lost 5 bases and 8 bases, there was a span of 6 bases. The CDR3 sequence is CASSPGEKLFF. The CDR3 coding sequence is TGTGCCAGCAGCCCAGGGGAAAAACTGTTTTTT.

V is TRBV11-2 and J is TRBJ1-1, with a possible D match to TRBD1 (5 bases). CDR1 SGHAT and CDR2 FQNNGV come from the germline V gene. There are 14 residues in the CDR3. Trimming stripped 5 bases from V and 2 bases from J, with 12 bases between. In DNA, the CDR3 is TGTGCCAGCAGCCGTACAGGAGTCAACACTGAAGCTTTCTTT. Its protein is CASSRTGVNTEAFF.

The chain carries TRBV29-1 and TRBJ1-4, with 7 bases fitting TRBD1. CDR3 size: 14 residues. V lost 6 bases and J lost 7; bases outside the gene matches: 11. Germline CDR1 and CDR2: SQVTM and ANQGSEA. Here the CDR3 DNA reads TGCAGCGTCCGAGAGACAGGGCGTAGTGAAAAACTGTTTTTT. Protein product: CSVRETGRSEKLFF.

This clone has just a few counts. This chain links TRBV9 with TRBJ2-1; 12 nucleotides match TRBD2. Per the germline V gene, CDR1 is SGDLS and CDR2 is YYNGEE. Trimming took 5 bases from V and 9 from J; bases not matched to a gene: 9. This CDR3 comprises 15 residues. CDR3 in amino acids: CASSVLAGGRPEQFF. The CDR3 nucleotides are TGTGCCAGCAGTGTACTAGCGGGGGGCCGGCCTGAGCAGTTCTTC. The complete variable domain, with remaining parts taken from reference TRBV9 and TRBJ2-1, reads DSGVTQTPKHLITATGQRVTLRCSPRSGDLSVYWYQQSLDQGLQFLIQYYNGEERAKGNILERFSAQQFPDLHSELNLSSLELGDSALYFCASSVLAGGRPEQFFGPGTRLTVL.

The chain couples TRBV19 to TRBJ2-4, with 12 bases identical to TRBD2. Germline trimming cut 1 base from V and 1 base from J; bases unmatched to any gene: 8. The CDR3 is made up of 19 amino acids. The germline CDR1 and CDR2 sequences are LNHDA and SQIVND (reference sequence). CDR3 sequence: CASSIGSRLAGAAKNIQYF. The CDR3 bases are TGTGCCAGTAGTATAGGGAGTCGACTAGCGGGGGCCGCCAAAAACATTCAGTACTTC.

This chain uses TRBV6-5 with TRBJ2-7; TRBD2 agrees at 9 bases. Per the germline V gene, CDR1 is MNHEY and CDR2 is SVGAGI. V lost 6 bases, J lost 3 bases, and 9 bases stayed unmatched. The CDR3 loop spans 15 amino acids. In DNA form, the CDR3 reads TGTGCCAGCAGCCGGGGACTAGCAGCCTACTACGAGCAGTACTTC. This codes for CASSRGLAAYYEQYF.

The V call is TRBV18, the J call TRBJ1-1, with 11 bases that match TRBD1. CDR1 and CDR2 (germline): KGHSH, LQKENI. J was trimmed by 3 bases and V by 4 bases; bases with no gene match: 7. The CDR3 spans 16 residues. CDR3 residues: CASSQAGQGADTEAFF. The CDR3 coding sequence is TGTGCCAGCTCACAAGCAGGACAGGGGGCGGACACTGAAGCTTTCTTT.

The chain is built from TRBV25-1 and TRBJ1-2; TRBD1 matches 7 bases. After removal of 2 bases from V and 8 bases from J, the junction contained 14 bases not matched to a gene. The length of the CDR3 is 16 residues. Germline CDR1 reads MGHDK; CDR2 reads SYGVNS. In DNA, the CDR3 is TGTGCCAGCAGTGAAAATTACCGACAGGGCATAAAGGGCTACACCTTC. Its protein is CASSENYRQGIKGYTF.

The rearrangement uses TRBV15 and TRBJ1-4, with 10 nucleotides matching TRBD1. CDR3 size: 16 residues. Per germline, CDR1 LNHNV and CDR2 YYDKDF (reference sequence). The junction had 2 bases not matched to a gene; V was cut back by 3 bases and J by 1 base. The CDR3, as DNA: TGTGCCACCAGCAGCGGACAGGGGGGAACTAATGAAAAACTGTTTTTT. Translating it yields CATSSGQGGTNEKLFF.

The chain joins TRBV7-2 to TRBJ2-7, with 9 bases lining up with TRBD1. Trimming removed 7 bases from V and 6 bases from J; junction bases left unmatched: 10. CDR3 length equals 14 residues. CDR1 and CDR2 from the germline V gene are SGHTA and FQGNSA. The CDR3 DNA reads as TGTGCCAGCACCTCCGGGGACAGGGTAGGCGAGCAGTACTTC. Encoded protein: CASTSGDRVGEQYF. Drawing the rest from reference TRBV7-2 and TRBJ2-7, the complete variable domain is GAGVSQSPSNKVTEKGKDVELRCDPISGHTALYWYRQSLGQGLEFLIYFQGNSAPDKSGLPSDRFSAERTGGSVSTLTIQRTQQEDSAVYLCASTSGDRVGEQYFGPGTRLTVT.

CDR3 in DNA: TGTGCCAGCAGTCCCGGGACAGGGAGTCGGCAGCCCCAGCATTTT. Translated, it gives CASSPGTGSRQPQHF. This chain connects TRBV6-6 to TRBJ1-5; 9 bases fit TRBD1. With V trimmed by 5 bases and J by 7 bases, 9 bases remained unmatched. Germline loops: CDR1 MNHNY, CDR2 SVGAGI (reference sequence). This CDR3 is 15 amino acids long.

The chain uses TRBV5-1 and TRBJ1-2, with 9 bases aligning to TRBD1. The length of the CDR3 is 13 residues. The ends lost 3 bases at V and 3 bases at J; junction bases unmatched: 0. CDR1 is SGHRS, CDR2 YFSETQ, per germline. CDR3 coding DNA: TGCGCCAGCAGCTGGGACAGGGACTATGGCTACACCTTC. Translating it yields CASSWDRDYGYTF.

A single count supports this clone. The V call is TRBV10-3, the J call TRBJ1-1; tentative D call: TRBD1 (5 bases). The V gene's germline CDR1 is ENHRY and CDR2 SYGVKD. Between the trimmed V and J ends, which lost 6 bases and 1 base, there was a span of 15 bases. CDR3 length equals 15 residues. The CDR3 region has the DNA TGTGCCATCAGAGGGCCTACGACAGCGAACACTGAAGCTTTCTTT. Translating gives CAIRGPTTANTEAFF.

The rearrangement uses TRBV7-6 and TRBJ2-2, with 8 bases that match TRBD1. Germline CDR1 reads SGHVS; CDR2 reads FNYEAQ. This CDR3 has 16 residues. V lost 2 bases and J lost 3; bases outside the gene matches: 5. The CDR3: CASSLSAGGDTGELFF. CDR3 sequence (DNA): TGTGCCAGCAGCTTATCGGCAGGGGGCGACACCGGGGAGCTGTTTTTT. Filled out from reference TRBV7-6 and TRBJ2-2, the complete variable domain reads GAGVSQSPRYKVTKRGQDVALRCDPISGHVSLYWYRQALGQGPEFLTYFNYEAQQDKSGLPNDRFSAERPEGSISTLTIQRTEQRDSAMYRCASSLSAGGDTGELFFGEGSRLTVL.

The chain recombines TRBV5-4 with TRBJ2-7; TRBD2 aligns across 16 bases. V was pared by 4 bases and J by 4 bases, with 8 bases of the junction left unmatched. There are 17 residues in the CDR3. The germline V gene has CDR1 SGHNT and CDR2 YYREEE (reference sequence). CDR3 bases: TGTGCCAGCAGCCCGGGACTAGCGGGGGGGCCCCAGTACGAGCAGTACTTC. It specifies CASSPGLAGGPQYEQYF.

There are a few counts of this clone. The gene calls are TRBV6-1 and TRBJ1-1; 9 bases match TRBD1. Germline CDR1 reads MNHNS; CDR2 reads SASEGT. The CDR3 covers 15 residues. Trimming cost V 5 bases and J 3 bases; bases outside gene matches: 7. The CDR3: CASSFGTGFDTEAFF. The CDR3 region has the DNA TGTGCCAGCAGTTTTGGGACAGGGTTCGACACTGAAGCTTTCTTT.

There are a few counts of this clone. CDR3 in DNA: TGTGCCAGCAGCTTAGCGGGACTAATATACGAGCAGTACTTC. Translation: CASSLAGLIYEQYF. The chain carries TRBV7-2 and TRBJ2-7; 7 bases line up with TRBD2. V gave up 0 bases and J gave up 4 bases; unmatched junction bases: 3. The CDR3 length is 14 residues. Germline CDR1 reads SGHTA; CDR2 reads FQGNSA.

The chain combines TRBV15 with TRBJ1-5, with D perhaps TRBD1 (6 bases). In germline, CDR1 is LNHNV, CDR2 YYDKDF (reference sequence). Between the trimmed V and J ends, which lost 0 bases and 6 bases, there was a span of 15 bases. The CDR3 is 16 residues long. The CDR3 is CATSRDRGTGGQPQHF. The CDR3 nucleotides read TGTGCCACCAGCAGAGATAGGGGGACGGGCGGTCAGCCCCAGCATTTT.

The CDR3 DNA reads TGCGCCAGCAGCTTTGGAGGGTGGGGGGGGAACACTGAAGCTTTCTTT. Residues: CASSFGGWGGNTEAFF. V is TRBV5-1 and J is TRBJ1-1, with D possibly TRBD1 on 5 matching bases. The CDR3 is 16 residues long. Trimming removed 2 bases from V and 1 base from J, with 15 bases in between. CDR1 and CDR2 (germline): SGHRS, YFSETQ.

CDR3 in amino acids: CASSPPSRGRSDTQYF. The CDR3 DNA reads TGTGCCAGCTCACCACCATCAAGGGGGCGATCAGATACGCAGTATTTT. The V gene is TRBV18, the J gene TRBJ2-3; 7 nucleotides match TRBD1. The length of the CDR3 is 16 residues. Unmatched junction bases numbered 7, after V lost 0 bases and J lost 4 bases. Germline V gives CDR1 KGHSH, CDR2 LQKENI.

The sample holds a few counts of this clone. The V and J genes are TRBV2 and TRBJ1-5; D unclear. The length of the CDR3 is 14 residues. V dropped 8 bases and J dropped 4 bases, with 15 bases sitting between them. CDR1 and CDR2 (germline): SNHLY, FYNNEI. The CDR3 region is CASRLRERNQPQHF. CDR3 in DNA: TGTGCCAGCCGATTGAGGGAGCGGAATCAGCCCCAGCATTTT.

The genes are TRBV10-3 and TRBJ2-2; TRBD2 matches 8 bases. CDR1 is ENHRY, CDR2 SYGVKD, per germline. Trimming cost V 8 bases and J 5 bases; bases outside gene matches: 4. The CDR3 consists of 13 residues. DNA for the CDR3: TGTGCCATCGGAACGGGGGGGACCGGGGAGCTGTTTTTT. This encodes CAIGTGGTGELFF.

In DNA form, the CDR3 reads TGCGCCAGCAGCCGCGCCGGGATCATAACCGTTAATGAAAAACTGTTTTTT. The encoded protein is CASSRAGIITVNEKLFF. The gene calls are TRBV5-1 and TRBJ1-4; D gene uncertain. V gave up 4 bases and J gave up 4 bases, with 20 bases separating them. The CDR3 extends over 17 amino acids. Germline V gene data show CDR1 as SGHRS and CDR2 as YFSETQ.

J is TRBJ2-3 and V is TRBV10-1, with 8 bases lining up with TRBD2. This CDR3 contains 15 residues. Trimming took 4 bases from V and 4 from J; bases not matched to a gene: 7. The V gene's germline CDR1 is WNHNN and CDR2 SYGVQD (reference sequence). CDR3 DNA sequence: TGCGCCAGCAGTGCTGCGGGGGGCCGGGCAGATACGCAGTATTTT. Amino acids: CASSAAGGRADTQYF.

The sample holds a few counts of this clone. CDR3 coding DNA: TGCGCCAGCAGCCAACTGGGACAGGGCACTGAAGCTTTCTTT. This translates into CASSQLGQGTEAFF. The genes are TRBV4-3 and TRBJ1-1; the match to TRBD1 covers 9 bases. Looked up from germline, CDR1 is LGHNA and CDR2 is YSLEER. The CDR3 sequence is 14 residues long. V lost 2 bases to trimming and J lost 4 bases; unmatched junction nucleotides: 2.